A single sample is the source of the 13 T cell receptor beta chains below, sequenced in a study of CD8+CD57+ T cells in acquired aplastic anemia (dated by TCRdb to the late 2010s). Reads for this sample came from an Illumina HiSeq 2000. TCR beta VDJ combination and CDR3 sequence profiling used genomic DNA as the template. Through fastp at Q25 and MiXCR, TCRdb rebuilt clones from the public reads, retaining in-frame beta chains. One record per CDR3 amino acid sequence lists the most common genes and DNA. This sample lists under 200,000 distinct CDR3 sequences; roughly 48% were detected once. Of the sample, under 35% falls within the top ten clones. The patients picked for sequencing were ones in whom flow cytometry had shown an expansion of CD8+CD57+ cells. Sequencing was carried out using sorted CD4+, CD8+, or CD8+CD57+ T cells (not recorded which) from PBMCs. The receptors originated from a human donor with aplastic anemia.

This clonotype was recorded many times. The rearrangement uses TRBV20-1 and TRBJ2-3; TRBD2 is a possible D gene (6 bases). V was cut by 5 bases and J by 2 bases, with 11 bases left in between. Germline-derived CDR1 and CDR2 are DFQATT and SNEGSKA (reference sequence). The CDR3 is 13 residues long. The CDR3 region is CSAFWEDTDTQYF. Written as DNA, the CDR3 is TGCAGTGCTTTCTGGGAGGACACAGATACGCAGTATTTT.

This clonotype came up many times. This chain connects TRBV5-4 to TRBJ2-7, with D perhaps TRBD1 or TRBD2 (6 bases each). Germline lookup yields CDR1 SGHNT and CDR2 YYREEE (reference sequence). V lost 6 bases and J 0 bases, leaving 19 bases between the germline ends. This CDR3 region has 16 residues. CDR3 bases: TGTGCCAGCATCCCGGAGGAGGGGGTCGCCTCCTACGAGCAGTACTTC. It is translated as CASIPEEGVASYEQYF.

Many counts were recorded for this clonotype. This sequence joins TRBV12-5 and TRBJ1-1; weak D call: TRBD1 (5 bases). V was trimmed by 7 bases and J by 4 bases, leaving 19 bases between them. There are 15 residues in the CDR3. CDR1 is LGHNT and CDR2 is FRNRAP in the germline V gene. The CDR3 nucleotides are TGTGCTAGTGACACTATTCCGGGGCTGGGCACTGAAGCTTTCTTT. Residues: CASDTIPGLGTEAFF. The full variable domain, with the rest looked up from reference TRBV12-5 and TRBJ1-1, is DARVTQTPRHKVTEMGQEVTMRCQPILGHNTVFWYRQTMMQGLELLAYFRNRAPLDDSGMPKDRFSAEMPDATLATLKIQPSEPRDSAVYFCASDTIPGLGTEAFFGQGTRLTVV.

This clonotype was observed a few times. V is TRBV13 and J is TRBJ2-1, with D possibly matching TRBD2 (6 bases). This CDR3 has 16 residues. V shed 3 bases and J shed 9 bases, with 21 bases lying between them. Germline V gives CDR1 PRHDT, CDR2 FYEKMQ (reference sequence). In DNA, the CDR3 is TGTGCCAGCAGCTTTGTTGGGGCAGGGAGGCTTGCTGAGCAGTTCTTC. Protein sequence: CASSFVGAGRLAEQFF.

This clonotype has at least ten counts. The chain has TRBV10-3 and TRBJ1-6; 7 nucleotides line up with TRBD1. This CDR3 region has 15 residues. Germline-derived CDR1 and CDR2 are ENHRY and SYGVKD. V trimming: 4 bases; J trimming: 7 bases; junction bases outside the gene matches: 7. Here the CDR3 reads CAISGTGTDNSPLHF. The DNA for the CDR3 is TGTGCCATCAGTGGGACCGGGACAGACAATTCACCCCTCCACTTT.

This clonotype was counted many times. The chain couples TRBV10-3 to TRBJ1-1, with a tentative D call TRBD1 (5 bases). V lost 6 bases and J lost 4, with 12 bases in between. Germline CDR1 reads ENHRY; CDR2 reads SYGVKD. The CDR3 spans 13 residues. The CDR3 DNA sequence: TGTGCCATCAGCCTCAGCGGGGGCACTGAAGCTTTCTTT. Amino acid sequence: CAISLSGGTEAFF.

This sequence joins TRBV19 and TRBJ2-1, with a possible D match to TRBD2 (6 bases). The germline V gene has CDR1 LNHDA and CDR2 SQIVND (reference sequence). The V end was cut by 8 bases, the J end by 4 bases, with 18 bases between. The CDR3 consists of 15 residues. The DNA of the CDR3 is TGTGCCAGTTGGAGAGCGGGCGGGGCGTACAATGAGCAGTTCTTC. Encoded protein: CASWRAGGAYNEQFF.

In this sample, this clonotype turned up many times. The J gene is TRBJ2-2, the V gene TRBV6-4, with a weak D call TRBD1 (6 bases). The V end lost 0 bases, the J end lost 7 bases, and 9 bases lay between the germline ends. This CDR3 contains 14 residues. Germline values: CDR1 MRHNA, CDR2 SNTAGT. This CDR3 is CASSDSSRGGELFF. In nucleotides, the CDR3 is TGTGCCAGCAGTGACTCAAGCAGGGGCGGGGAGCTGTTTTTT.

There are many counts of this clonotype. This CDR3 is CAISDEAGANTGELFF. CDR3 in DNA: TGTGCCATCAGTGATGAAGCGGGAGCTAATACCGGGGAGCTGTTTTTT. The rearrangement joins TRBV10-3 to TRBJ2-2; 8 nucleotides line up with TRBD2. The CDR3 sequence is 16 residues long. In germline, CDR1 is ENHRY, CDR2 SYGVKD. V dropped 3 bases and J dropped 5; count of bases not matched to a gene: 8.

The chain joins TRBV7-3 to TRBJ2-3, with unresolved D. The CDR3 covers 13 residues. Trimming took off 3 bases at V and 5 bases at J, with 9 bases between the two ends. The germline V gene encodes CDR1 SGHTA and CDR2 FQGTGA. CDR3 sequence: CASSFSSEDTQYF. The CDR3 DNA reads as TGTGCCAGCAGCTTCTCTAGTGAAGATACGCAGTATTTT.

Many counts were recorded for this clonotype. The chain combines TRBV6-1 with TRBJ2-7, with TRBD1 matching 7 bases. The CDR3 extends over 12 amino acids. Looked up from germline, CDR1 is MNHNS and CDR2 is SASEGT. J was trimmed by 5 bases and V by 6 bases; bases with no gene match: 4. CDR3 nucleotides: TGTGCCAGCAGCGTTGGGACAGACGAGCAGTACTTC. Translation gives CASSVGTDEQYF.

The chain uses TRBV25-1 and TRBJ2-7, with D tentatively TRBD2 (9 bases). CDR3 length: 18 residues. Trimming removed 6 bases at V and 3 bases at J, with 27 bases between. Germline CDR1 is MGHDK and CDR2 is SYGVNS. The CDR3 DNA follows: TGTGCCAGCAGCCACGGACAGGGAGCGCTAGCGGGGTACTACGAGCAGTACTTC. Protein: CASSHGQGALAGYYEQYF.

This clonotype was recorded once. The V call is TRBV10-3, the J call TRBJ1-3; a possible D gene is TRBD1 (6 bases). V lost 3 bases, J lost 0 bases, and 15 bases lay in between. CDR3 length equals 17 residues. The germline V gene has CDR1 ENHRY and CDR2 SYGVKD. The CDR3 reads CAISEGGGLGSGNTIYF. The DNA of the CDR3 is TGTGCCATCAGTGAAGGGGGGGGTCTGGGCTCTGGAAACACCATATATTTT.